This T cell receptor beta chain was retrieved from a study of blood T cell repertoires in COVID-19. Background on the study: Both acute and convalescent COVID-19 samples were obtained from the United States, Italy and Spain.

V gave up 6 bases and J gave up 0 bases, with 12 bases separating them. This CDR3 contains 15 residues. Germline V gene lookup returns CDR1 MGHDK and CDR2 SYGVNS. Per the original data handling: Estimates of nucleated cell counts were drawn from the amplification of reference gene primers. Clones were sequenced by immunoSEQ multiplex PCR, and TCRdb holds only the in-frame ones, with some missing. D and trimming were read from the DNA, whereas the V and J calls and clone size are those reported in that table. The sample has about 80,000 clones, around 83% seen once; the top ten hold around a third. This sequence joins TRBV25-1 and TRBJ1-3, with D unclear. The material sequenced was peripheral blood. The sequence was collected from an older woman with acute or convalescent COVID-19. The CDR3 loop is CASRRSGDSGNTIYF. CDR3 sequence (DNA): TGTGCCAGCAGACGGAGTGGCGACTCTGGAAACACCATATATTTT.